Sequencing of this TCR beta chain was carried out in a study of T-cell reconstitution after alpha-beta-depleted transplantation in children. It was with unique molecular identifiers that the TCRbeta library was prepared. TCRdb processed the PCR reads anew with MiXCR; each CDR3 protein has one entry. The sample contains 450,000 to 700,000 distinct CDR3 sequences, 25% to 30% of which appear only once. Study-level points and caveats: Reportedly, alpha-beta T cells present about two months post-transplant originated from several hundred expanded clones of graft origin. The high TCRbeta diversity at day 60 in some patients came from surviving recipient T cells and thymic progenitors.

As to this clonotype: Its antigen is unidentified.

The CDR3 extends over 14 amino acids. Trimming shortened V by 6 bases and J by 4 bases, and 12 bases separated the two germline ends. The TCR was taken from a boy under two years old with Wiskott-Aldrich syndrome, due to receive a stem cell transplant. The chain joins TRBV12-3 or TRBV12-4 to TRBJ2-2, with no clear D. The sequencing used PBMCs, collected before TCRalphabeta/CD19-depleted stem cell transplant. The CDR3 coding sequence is TGTGCCAGCAGGATAGCACCCGGCACCGGGGAGCTGTTTTTT. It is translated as CASRIAPGTGELFF.